This T cell receptor beta chain was found in a study of cytomegalovirus exposure and HLA in healthy donors. Study results and limitations: In a later analysis, HLA-associated TCR beta chains were more clonally expanded than equally common others. The investigators catalogued 164 TCR beta chains as cytomegalovirus-associated.

In the PCR, 60 Vbeta and 13 Jbeta primers were used. Authors' data handling: Approximately 83 million unique TCR beta chains, roughly 11 million shared, were counted in a later analysis. The table came from immunoSEQ multiplex PCR; TCRdb's copy has only in-frame clones and leaves some out. For V, J and clone size, that table is used; D and trimming come from the DNA. Of around 63,000 clones in the sample, roughly 84% were seen once. Remarks on this clone: Its cognate antigen is unknown.

Trimming removed 1 base at V and 7 bases at J, with 13 bases between. This CDR3 spans 13 amino acids. Germline V lookup: CDR1 GTSNPN, CDR2 SVGIG (reference sequence). Sequencing was done on a sample of PBMCs. The chain recombines TRBV30 with TRBJ2-5, with D possibly matching TRBD2 (5 bases). This clonotype originated in a woman in her twenties or thirties in good health and CMV-seronegative. In DNA, the CDR3 is TGTGCCTGGAGTGAGACGCCAGGAGGGACCCAGTACTTC. This sequence encodes CAWSETPGGTQYF. The full variable domain, completed using reference TRBV30 and TRBJ2-5, is SQTIHQWPATLVQPVGSPLSLECTVEGTSNPNLYWYRQAAGRGLQLLFYSVGIGQISSEVPQNLSASRPQDRQFILSSKKLLLSDSGFYLCAWSETPGGTQYFGPGTRLLVL.